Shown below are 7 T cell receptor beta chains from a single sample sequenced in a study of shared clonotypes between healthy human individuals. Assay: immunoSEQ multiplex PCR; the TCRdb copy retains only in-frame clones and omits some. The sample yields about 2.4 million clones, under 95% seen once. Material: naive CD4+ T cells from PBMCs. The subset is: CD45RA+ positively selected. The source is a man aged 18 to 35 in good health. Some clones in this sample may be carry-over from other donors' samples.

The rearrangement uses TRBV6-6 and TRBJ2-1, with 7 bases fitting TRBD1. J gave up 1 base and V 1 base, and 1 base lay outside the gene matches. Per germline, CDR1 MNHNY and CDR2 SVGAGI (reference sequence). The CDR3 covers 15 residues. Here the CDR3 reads CASSYLQGSYNEQFF. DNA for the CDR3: TGTGCCAGCAGTTACTTACAGGGGTCCTACAATGAGCAGTTCTTC.

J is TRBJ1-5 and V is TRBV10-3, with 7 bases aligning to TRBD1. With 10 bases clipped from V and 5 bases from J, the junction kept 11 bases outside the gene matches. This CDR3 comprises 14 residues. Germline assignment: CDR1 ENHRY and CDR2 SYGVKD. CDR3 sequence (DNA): TGTGCCACGAGCACAGGGGAAGGTGATCAGCCCCAGCATTTT. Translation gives CATSTGEGDQPQHF.

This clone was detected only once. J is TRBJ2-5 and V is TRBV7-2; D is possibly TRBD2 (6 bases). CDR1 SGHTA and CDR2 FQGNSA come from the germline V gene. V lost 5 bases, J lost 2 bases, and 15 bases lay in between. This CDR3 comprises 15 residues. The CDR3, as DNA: TGTGCCAGCAGCGCAGGGCCCGGGGGTCAAGAGACCCAGTACTTC. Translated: CASSAGPGGQETQYF.

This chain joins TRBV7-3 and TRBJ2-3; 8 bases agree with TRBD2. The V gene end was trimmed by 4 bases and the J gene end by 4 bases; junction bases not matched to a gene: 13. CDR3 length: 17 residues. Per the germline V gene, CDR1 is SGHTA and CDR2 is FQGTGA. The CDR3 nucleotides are TGTGCCAGCAGCTCTTATCTACCGGGACTAGGGGCAGATACGCAGTATTTT. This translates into CASSSYLPGLGADTQYF.

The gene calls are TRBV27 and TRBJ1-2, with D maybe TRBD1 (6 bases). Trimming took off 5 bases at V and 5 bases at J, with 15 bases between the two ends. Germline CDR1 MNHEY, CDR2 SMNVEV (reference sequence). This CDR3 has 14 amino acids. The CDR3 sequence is CASSPRQGRYGYTF. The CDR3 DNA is TGTGCCAGCAGTCCCCGGCAGGGGCGGTATGGCTACACCTTC.

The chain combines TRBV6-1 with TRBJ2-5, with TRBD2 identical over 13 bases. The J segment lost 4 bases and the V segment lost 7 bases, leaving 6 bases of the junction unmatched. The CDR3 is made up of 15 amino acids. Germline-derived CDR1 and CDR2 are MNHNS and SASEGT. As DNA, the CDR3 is TGTGCCAGCACCGGACTAGCGGGAGCCCCAGAGACCCAGTACTTC. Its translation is CASTGLAGAPETQYF.

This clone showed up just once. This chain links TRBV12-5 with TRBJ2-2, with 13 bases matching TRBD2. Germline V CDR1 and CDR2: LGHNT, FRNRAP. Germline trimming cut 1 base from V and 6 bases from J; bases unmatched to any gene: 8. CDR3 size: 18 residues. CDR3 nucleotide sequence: TGTGCTAGTGGTTTGGCTGGGGGACTAGCGGGAACCCCCGGGGAGCTGTTTTTT. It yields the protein CASGLAGGLAGTPGELFF.